Sequencing of this T cell receptor (beta chain) was carried out in a study of T cell responses to AZD1222 COVID-19 vaccine. Germline V CDR1 and CDR2: MNHEY, SVGEGT. The V end lost 2 bases, the J end lost 7 bases, and 8 bases lay between the germline ends. This CDR3 is built from 13 residues. TCRdb's table, derived via immunoSEQ multiplex PCR, lists solely in-frame clones and lacks some. The table has some 170,000 clones, about 89% seen once; the top ten hold 1.5% to 2%. The sequence was collected from an adult in good health. The chain uses TRBV6-2 or TRBV6-3 and TRBJ1-4, with D uncertain. This specimen consisted of peripheral blood, obtained on day 0 of AZD1222 vaccination. The CDR3 coding sequence is TGTGCCAGCAGTTACCCTGTGAGTGAAAAACTGTTTTTT. It codes for CASSYPVSEKLFF.